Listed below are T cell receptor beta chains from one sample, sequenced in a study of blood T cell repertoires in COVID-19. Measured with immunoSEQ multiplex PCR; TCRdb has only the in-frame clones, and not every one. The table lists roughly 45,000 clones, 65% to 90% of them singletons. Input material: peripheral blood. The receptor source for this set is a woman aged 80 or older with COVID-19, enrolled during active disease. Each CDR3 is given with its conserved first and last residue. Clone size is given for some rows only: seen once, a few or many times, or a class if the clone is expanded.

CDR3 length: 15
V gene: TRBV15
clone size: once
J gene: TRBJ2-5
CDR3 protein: CATSRDRQLQETQYF

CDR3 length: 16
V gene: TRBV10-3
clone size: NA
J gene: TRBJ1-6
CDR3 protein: CAISAFGRMGNSPLHF

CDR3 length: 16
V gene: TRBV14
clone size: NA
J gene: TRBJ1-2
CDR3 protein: CASSQDWARGAYGYTF

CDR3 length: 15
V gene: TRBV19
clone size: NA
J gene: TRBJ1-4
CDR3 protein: CASKGGGTGNEKLFF

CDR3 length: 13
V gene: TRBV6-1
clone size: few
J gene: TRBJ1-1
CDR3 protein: CASSERRNTEAFF

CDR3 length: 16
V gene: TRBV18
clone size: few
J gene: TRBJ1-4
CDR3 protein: CASSPPPGATNEKLFF

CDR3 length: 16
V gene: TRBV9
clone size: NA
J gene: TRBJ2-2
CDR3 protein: CASSVAGLAGPGELFF

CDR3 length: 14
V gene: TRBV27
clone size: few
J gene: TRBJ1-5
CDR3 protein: CASSYRGGNQPQHF

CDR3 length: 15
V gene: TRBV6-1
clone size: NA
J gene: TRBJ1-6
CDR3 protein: CASSEVGLNNSPLHF

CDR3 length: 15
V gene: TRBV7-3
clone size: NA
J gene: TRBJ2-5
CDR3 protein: CASSRSGLAKETQYF

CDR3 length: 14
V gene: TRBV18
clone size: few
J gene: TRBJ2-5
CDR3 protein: CASSSQGEQETQYF

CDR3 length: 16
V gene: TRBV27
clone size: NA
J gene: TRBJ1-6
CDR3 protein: CASGDFRVSYNSPLHF

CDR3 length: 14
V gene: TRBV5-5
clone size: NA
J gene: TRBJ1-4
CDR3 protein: CASSHRFSNEKLFF

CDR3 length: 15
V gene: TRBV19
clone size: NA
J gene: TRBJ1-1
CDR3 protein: CASSRQALMNTEAFF

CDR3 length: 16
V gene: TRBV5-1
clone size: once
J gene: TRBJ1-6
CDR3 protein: CASSPSQSSYNSPLHF

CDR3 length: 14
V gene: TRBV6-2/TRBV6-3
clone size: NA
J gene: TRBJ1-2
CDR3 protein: CASSYTGQSYGYTF

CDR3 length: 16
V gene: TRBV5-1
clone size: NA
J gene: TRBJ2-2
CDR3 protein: CASSLLTGVSTGELFF

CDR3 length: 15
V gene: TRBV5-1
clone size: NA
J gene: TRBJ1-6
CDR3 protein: CASSTTTGSNSPLHF

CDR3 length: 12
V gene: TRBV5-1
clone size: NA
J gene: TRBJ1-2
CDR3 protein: CASSSRDYGYTF

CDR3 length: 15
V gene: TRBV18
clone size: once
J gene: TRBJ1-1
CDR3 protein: CASSPTGLLGTEAFF

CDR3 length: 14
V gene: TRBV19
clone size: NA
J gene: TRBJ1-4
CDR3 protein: CASSRTGENEKLFF

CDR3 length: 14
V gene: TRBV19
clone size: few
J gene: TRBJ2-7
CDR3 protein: CASSMGQGAYEQYF

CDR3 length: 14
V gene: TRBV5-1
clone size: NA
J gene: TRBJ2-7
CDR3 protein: CASSLKNSFYEQYF

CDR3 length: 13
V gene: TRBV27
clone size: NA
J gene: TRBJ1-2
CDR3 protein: CASSLTENYGYTF

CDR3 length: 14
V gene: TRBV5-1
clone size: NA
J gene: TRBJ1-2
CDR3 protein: CASSPATSFYGYTF

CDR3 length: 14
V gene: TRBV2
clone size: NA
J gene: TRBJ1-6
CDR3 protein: CASSGTGYNSPLHF

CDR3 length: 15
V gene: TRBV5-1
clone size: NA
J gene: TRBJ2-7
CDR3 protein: CASSRPLTSGYEQYF

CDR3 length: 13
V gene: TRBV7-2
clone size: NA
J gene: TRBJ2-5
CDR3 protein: CASSLEFSGTQYF

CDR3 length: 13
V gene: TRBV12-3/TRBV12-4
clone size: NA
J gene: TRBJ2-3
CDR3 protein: CASSFQDTDTQYF

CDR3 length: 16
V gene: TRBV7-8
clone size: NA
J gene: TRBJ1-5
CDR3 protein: CASSLDWTGGNQPQHF

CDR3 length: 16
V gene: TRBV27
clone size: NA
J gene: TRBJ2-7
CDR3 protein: CASSPRPTDRGDTRTF

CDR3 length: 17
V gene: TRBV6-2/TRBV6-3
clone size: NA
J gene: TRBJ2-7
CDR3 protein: CASSYSKMWRGGYEQYF

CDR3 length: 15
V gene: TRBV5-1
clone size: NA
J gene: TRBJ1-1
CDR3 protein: CASSPLVGGRTEAFF

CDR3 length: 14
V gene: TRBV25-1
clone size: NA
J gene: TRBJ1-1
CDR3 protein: CASSRWTVNTEAFF

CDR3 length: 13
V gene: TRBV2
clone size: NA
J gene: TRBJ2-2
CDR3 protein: CASRPGTFGELFF

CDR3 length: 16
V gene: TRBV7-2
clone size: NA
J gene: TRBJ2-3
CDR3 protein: CASSFAHSSSTDTQYF

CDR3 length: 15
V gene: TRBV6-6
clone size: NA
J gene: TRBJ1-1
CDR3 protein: CASFRDRGANTEAFF

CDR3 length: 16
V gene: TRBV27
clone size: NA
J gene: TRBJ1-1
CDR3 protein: CASSWGGTGFGTEAFF

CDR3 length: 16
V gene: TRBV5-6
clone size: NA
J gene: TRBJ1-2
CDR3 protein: CASSLPGQGFRYGYTF

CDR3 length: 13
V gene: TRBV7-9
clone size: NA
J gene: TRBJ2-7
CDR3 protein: CASSFGTYYEQYF

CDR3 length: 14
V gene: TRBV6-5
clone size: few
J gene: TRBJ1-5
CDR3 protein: CASNLRGTNQPQHF

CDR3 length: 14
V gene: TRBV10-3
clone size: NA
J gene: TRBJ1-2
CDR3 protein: CAILGDSQLYGYTF

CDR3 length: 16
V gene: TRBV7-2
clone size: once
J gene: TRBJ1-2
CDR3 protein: CASSPLGRDRGHGYTF

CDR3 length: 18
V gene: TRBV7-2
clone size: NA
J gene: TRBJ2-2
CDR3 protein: CASSLIRVAGPNTGELFF

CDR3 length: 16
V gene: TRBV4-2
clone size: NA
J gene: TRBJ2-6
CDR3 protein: CASSRTGVSGANVLTF

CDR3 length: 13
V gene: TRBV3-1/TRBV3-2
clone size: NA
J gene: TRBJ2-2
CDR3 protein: CASRTANTGELFF

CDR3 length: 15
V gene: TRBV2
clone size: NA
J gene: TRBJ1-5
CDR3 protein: CASRDRGQGNQPQHF

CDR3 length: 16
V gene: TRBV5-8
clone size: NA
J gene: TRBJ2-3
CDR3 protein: CASSLGAGVMEDTQYF

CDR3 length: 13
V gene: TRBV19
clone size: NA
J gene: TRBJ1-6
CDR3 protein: CASADSRNSPLHF

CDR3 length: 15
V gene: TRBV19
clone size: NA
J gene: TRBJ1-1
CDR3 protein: CASSRGNRANTEAFF

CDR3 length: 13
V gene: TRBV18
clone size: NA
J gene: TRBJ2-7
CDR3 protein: CASSPPGPREQYF

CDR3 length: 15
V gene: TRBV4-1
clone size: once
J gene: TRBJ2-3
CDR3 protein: CASSQGTSVADTQYF

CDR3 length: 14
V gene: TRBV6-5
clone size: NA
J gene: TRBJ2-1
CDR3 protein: CASRRLAGVNEQFF

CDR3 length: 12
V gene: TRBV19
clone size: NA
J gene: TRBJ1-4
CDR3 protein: CASSTRQDKLFF

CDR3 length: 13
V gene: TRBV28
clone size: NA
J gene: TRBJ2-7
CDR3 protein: CASSSWGGLEQYF

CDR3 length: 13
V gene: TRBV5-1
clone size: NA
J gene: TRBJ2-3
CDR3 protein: CASSLGASDTQYF

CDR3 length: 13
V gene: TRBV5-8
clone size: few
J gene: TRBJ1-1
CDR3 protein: CASSSRTIRTGPF

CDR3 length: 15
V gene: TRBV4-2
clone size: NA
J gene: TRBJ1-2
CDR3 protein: CASSQDSGQTYGYTF

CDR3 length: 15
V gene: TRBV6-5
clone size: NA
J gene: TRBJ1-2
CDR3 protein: CASTPLGQGHYGYTF

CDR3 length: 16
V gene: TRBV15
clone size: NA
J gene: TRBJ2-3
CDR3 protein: CATSRGSSRSTDTQYF